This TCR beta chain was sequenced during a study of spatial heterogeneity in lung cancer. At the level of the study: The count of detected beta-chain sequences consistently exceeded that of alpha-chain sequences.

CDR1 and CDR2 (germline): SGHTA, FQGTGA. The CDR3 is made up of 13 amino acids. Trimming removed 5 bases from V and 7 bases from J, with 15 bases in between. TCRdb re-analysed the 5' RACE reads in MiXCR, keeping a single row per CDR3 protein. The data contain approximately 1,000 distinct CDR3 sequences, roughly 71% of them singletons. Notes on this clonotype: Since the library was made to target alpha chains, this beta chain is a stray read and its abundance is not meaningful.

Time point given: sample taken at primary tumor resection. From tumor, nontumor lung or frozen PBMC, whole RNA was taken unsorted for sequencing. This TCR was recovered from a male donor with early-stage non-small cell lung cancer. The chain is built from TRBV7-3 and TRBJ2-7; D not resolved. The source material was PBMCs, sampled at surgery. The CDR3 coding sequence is TGTGCCAGCAGCAATACAGCTGACGGGGAGCAGTACTTC. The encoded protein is CASSNTADGEQYF.